These 28 T cell receptor beta chains were sequenced from one sample in a study of CD8+CD57+ T cells in acquired aplastic anemia. CDR3 and TCR beta VDJ profiling relied on a genomic DNA template. TCRdb ran MiXCR on the reads and lists one entry per CDR3 protein. The table has around 180,000 distinct CDR3 sequences, less than 65% seen once. What was sequenced was sorted CD4+, CD8+, or CD8+CD57+ T cells (not recorded which) from PBMCs. Receptors originate from a human donor with severe aplastic anemia or a healthy control (not recorded which).

The chain has TRBV6-2 or TRBV6-3 and TRBJ1-2; TRBD1 matches at 7 bases. The CDR3 runs to 12 residues. The trim removed 4 bases at V and 4 bases at J, leaving 0 bases unmatched. Germline V lookup: CDR1 MNHEY, CDR2 SVGEGT. The CDR3 DNA follows: TGTGCCAGCAGTTCAGGGGGCTATGGCTACACCTTC. It encodes CASSSGGYGYTF.

About this clonotype: The conserved final phenylalanine or tryptophan is absent from the CDR3, which likely points to a read error. It is unclear where the CDR3 begins or ends on the DNA, so no DNA is shown, and the CDR3 is as TCRdb lists it. The chain carries TRBV20-1 and TRBJ2-5. Germline V lookup: CDR1 DFQATT, CDR2 SNEGSKA (reference sequence). Both ends counted, the CDR3 spans 9 residues. CDR3: CSARDPRTS.

The J gene is TRBJ2-3, the V gene TRBV7-9; 14 bases agree with TRBD2. This CDR3 has 16 amino acids. Germline values: CDR1 SEHNR, CDR2 FQNEAQ (reference sequence). The ends lost 5 bases at V and 3 bases at J; junction bases unmatched: 4. CDR3 coding DNA: TGTGCCAGCAGCCCGGGACTAGCGGGAGCAACAGATACGCAGTATTTT. Its protein is CASSPGLAGATDTQYF.

This clonotype came up a few times. This chain joins TRBV15 and TRBJ1-6; maybe TRBD1 (6 bases). This CDR3 region has 14 residues. Looked up from germline, CDR1 is LNHNV and CDR2 is YYDKDF (reference sequence). V gave up 5 bases and J gave up 9 bases, with 14 bases separating them. The DNA of the CDR3 is TGTGCCACCAGCGGCAGGGGACTGGGTTCACCCCTCCACTTT. It specifies CATSGRGLGSPLHF. The entire variable domain, with the rest obtained from reference TRBV15 and TRBJ1-6, is as follows: DAMVIQNPRYQVTQFGKPVTLSCSQTLNHNVMYWYQQKSSQAPKLLFHYYDKDFNNEADTPDNFQSRRPNTSFCFLDIRSPGLGDTAMYLCATSGRGLGSPLHFGNGTRLTVT.

The rearrangement links TRBV12-3 or TRBV12-4 to TRBJ2-6, with TRBD1 matching 8 bases. The CDR3 spans 15 residues. The ends lost 6 bases at V and 6 bases at J; junction bases unmatched: 7. The CDR3: CASSDRGGEANVLTF. Here the CDR3 DNA reads TGTGCCAGCAGCGACAGGGGAGGCGAGGCCAACGTCCTGACTTTC.

Only one count was recorded for this clonotype. The chain is built from TRBV5-1 and TRBJ2-3; D call uncertain. Germline CDR1 and CDR2: SGHRS and YFSETQ. The CDR3 contains 13 residues. The V end was cut by 0 bases, the J end by 6 bases, with 8 bases between. CDR3 residues: CASSLAPSDTQYF. DNA for the CDR3: TGCGCCAGCAGCTTGGCACCGTCGGATACGCAGTATTTT.

This chain links TRBV24-1 with TRBJ1-2, with D perhaps matching TRBD1 (6 bases). CDR1 is KGHDR, CDR2 SFDVKD, per germline. This CDR3 spans 13 amino acids. V lost 4 bases and J lost 8, with 13 bases in between. CDR3 coding DNA: TGTGCCACCAGTGACAACAGGGCTATCGGCTACACCTTC. Translating gives CATSDNRAIGYTF.

This clonotype occurred many times. V is TRBV19 and J is TRBJ2-7; the match to TRBD1 covers 8 bases. The J segment lost 3 bases and the V segment lost 7 bases, leaving 8 bases of the junction unmatched. The germline gives CDR1 LNHDA, CDR2 SQIVND (reference sequence). The length of the CDR3 is 14 residues. The CDR3 region is CASTPRDRIYEQYF. In DNA, the CDR3 is TGTGCCAGTACCCCCCGGGACAGGATCTACGAGCAGTACTTC.

The V and J genes are TRBV7-9 and TRBJ2-7, with D possibly called TRBD1 or TRBD2 (7 bases each). V lost 2 bases and J 2 bases, leaving 13 bases between the germline ends. CDR1 and CDR2 from the germline V gene are SEHNR and FQNEAQ (reference sequence). The CDR3 spans 15 residues. The CDR3: CASSLSGTEAYEQYF. CDR3 DNA: TGTGCCAGCAGCTTAAGCGGGACAGAAGCCTACGAGCAGTACTTC.

The chain combines TRBV6-5 with TRBJ1-2; 11 bases line up with TRBD1. This CDR3 contains 17 residues. CDR1 is MNHEY and CDR2 is SVGAGI in the germline V gene. V lost 6 bases, J lost 4 bases, and 13 bases stayed unmatched. CDR3 nucleotide sequence: TGTGCCAGCAGAGGGACAGGGGGGGACCAAACACCCTATGGCTACACCTTC. As protein: CASRGTGGDQTPYGYTF.

V gene TRBV20-1 combines with J gene TRBJ2-2, with 9 positions matching TRBD1. This CDR3 comprises 16 residues. The germline gives CDR1 DFQATT, CDR2 SNEGSKA (reference sequence). With 3 bases clipped from V and 2 bases from J, the junction kept 7 bases outside the gene matches. CDR3 region: CSASSLGQGNTGELFF. The CDR3 region has the DNA TGCAGTGCTAGCAGTCTGGGACAGGGTAACACCGGGGAGCTGTTTTTT.

This chain uses TRBV7-9 with TRBJ2-7; 10 positions match TRBD2. J was trimmed by 4 bases and V by 5 bases; bases with no gene match: 8. The CDR3 totals 15 residues. The germline V gene has CDR1 SEHNR and CDR2 FQNEAQ (reference sequence). This CDR3 reads CASSRTSGNLYEQYF. The CDR3 nucleotides read TGTGCCAGCAGCCGAACTAGCGGGAATTTATACGAGCAGTACTTC.

As regards this clonotype: A much larger clone sits a single nucleotide away, making a read error possible. CDR3 coding DNA: TGTGCCAGCAGCTTGCCTCTGCCTTCCTCGGATTCCTACGAGCAGTACTTC. This encodes CASSLPLPSSDSYEQYF. The J gene is TRBJ2-7, the V gene TRBV7-9; D gene ambiguous. The V end was cut by 3 bases, the J end by 1 base, with 19 bases between. Germline assignment: CDR1 SEHNR and CDR2 FQNEAQ (reference sequence). This CDR3 contains 17 residues. The full variable domain, completed using reference TRBV7-9 and TRBJ2-7, is DTGVSQNPRHKITKRGQNVTFRCDPISEHNRLYWYRQTLGQGPEFLTYFQNEAQLEKSRLLSDRFSAERPKGSFSTLEIQRTEQGDSAMYLCASSLPLPSSDSYEQYFGPGTRLTVT.

Turning to this clonotype: Lacking the conserved final phenylalanine or tryptophan, this CDR3 likely reflects a read error. The chain employs TRBV19 and TRBJ2-7; D gene ambiguous. The CDR3 is 10 amino acids. Trimming removed 7 bases from V and 4 bases from J, with 5 bases in between. Germline V gene data show CDR1 as LNHDA and CDR2 as SQIVND (reference sequence). CDR3 amino acids: CASKSYEQYS. CDR3 in DNA: TGTGCCAGTAAAAGTTACGAGCAGTACTCC.

The rearrangement joins TRBV20-1 to TRBJ2-7, with 8 bases that match TRBD2. V lost 7 bases to trimming and J lost 1 base; unmatched junction nucleotides: 6. Germline V gene sequence: CDR1 DFQATT, CDR2 SNEGSKA (reference sequence). CDR3 length: 13 residues. CDR3 DNA: TGCAGTGTCATAGCGGGGAGGTCCTACGAGCAGTACTTC. This sequence encodes CSVIAGRSYEQYF.

V is TRBV20-1 and J is TRBJ2-5; D possibly uses TRBD1 or TRBD2 (6 bases each). V dropped 5 bases and J dropped 4 bases, with 14 bases sitting between them. Germline V gene sequence: CDR1 DFQATT, CDR2 SNEGSKA (reference sequence). The CDR3 totals 13 residues. CDR3 sequence reads: CSAEGGLIETQYF. CDR3 coding DNA: TGCAGTGCTGAAGGGGGACTTATAGAGACCCAGTACTTC.

This clonotype was seen at least ten times. The J gene is TRBJ2-7, the V gene TRBV9; D could derive from TRBD1 or TRBD2 (5 bases each). Germline values: CDR1 SGDLS, CDR2 YYNGEE. The CDR3 loop spans 15 amino acids. V lost 0 bases and J lost 0, with 10 bases in between. The CDR3 coding sequence is TGTGCCAGCAGCGTAGGGGACGCCAGCTCCTACGAGCAGTACTTC. The encoded protein is CASSVGDASSYEQYF.

The V call is TRBV7-8, the J call TRBJ2-5; 11 nucleotides line up with TRBD1. CDR3 length: 14 amino acids. CDR1 and CDR2 from the germline V gene are SGHVS and FQNEAQ. CDR3 in amino acids: CATGQGGPQETQYF. The CDR3 DNA sequence: TGTGCAACGGGACAGGGGGGGCCCCAAGAGACCCAGTACTTC.

J is TRBJ1-1 and V is TRBV19; D is unresolved. This CDR3 contains 14 residues. CDR1 and CDR2 (germline): LNHDA, SQIVND (reference sequence). V dropped 2 bases and J dropped 1 base, with 8 bases sitting between them. CDR3 protein: CASSILDPNTEAFF. The CDR3 DNA reads as TGTGCCAGTAGTATACTAGACCCGAACACTGAAGCTTTCTTT.

This clonotype was detected ten times or more. The rearrangement links TRBV4-1 to TRBJ2-3, with 7 bases that match TRBD2. In germline, CDR1 is MGHRA, CDR2 YSYEKL. CDR3 length equals 14 residues. J lost 4 bases, V lost 0 bases, and 1 base had no gene match. CDR3 sequence (DNA): TGCGCCAGCAGCCAAGAACGGGGGGCAGATACGCAGTATTTT. It specifies CASSQERGADTQYF.

The J gene is TRBJ2-7, the V gene TRBV7-6; D gene unclear. Germline CDR1 and CDR2: SGHVS and FNYEAQ. Trimming took 5 bases from V and 2 from J, leaving 10 bases between them. There are 13 residues in the CDR3. Written as DNA, the CDR3 is TGTGCCAGCAGCCCCCACCCCCCCTACGAGCAGTACTTC. Its translation is CASSPHPPYEQYF.

The chain uses TRBV10-3 and TRBJ1-3, with TRBD1 as a possible D gene (6 bases). Between the trimmed V and J ends, which lost 6 bases and 4 bases, there was a span of 13 bases. CDR3 size: 14 residues. CDR1 is ENHRY and CDR2 is SYGVKD in the germline V gene. CDR3 protein: CAISEGVQGNTIYF. Here the CDR3 DNA reads TGTGCCATCAGCGAGGGGGTTCAAGGAAACACCATATATTTT.

There are many counts of this clonotype. V gene TRBV7-2 combines with J gene TRBJ2-5; 12 bases match TRBD2. V lost 6 bases, J lost 2 bases, and 7 bases stayed unmatched. Germline lookup yields CDR1 SGHTA and CDR2 FQGNSA. The CDR3 runs 16 residues. CDR3 in amino acids: CASSHGLAGLQETQYF. In DNA form, the CDR3 reads TGTGCCAGCAGTCACGGACTAGCGGGGCTGCAAGAGACCCAGTACTTC. Full variable domain (outside the CDR3, taken from reference TRBV7-2 and TRBJ2-5): GAGVSQSPSNKVTEKGKDVELRCDPISGHTALYWYRQSLGQGLEFLIYFQGNSAPDKSGLPSDRFSAERTGGSVSTLTIQRTQQEDSAVYLCASSHGLAGLQETQYFGPGTRLLVL.

This clonotype was counted ten times or more. This rearrangement joins TRBV7-8 to TRBJ2-7; tentative D call: TRBD1 (5 bases). This CDR3 has 13 amino acids. With 1 base removed from V and 7 bases from J, the gap between germline ends came to 11 bases. Germline CDR1 SGHVS, CDR2 FQNEAQ. CDR3 nucleotide sequence: TGTGCCAGCAGCTTAGAGGCAGGGTGGGAGCAGTACTTC. It translates to CASSLEAGWEQYF.

The chain carries TRBV20-1 and TRBJ2-7, with 7 bases that match TRBD2. The germline V gene encodes CDR1 DFQATT and CDR2 SNEGSKA (reference sequence). The CDR3 contains 15 residues. The junction had 11 bases not matched to a gene; V was cut back by 0 bases and J by 6 bases. The CDR3 DNA follows: TGCAGTGCTAGAGATCATATGGCGGGAGTGGGCGAGCAGTACTTC. Amino acids: CSARDHMAGVGEQYF.

The chain joins TRBV6-5 to TRBJ2-5; D unclear. CDR1 and CDR2 (germline): MNHEY, SVGAGI. V dropped 6 bases and J dropped 5 bases, with 10 bases sitting between them. The CDR3 covers 12 residues. CDR3 amino acids: CASRRSGETQYF. The CDR3 coding sequence is TGTGCCAGCAGGAGGTCTGGGGAGACCCAGTACTTC.

With regard to this clonotype: One end of the junction does not line up with germline, which may come from a read error. The chain recombines TRBV7-9 with TRBJ2-5, with D hard to call. The CDR3 length is 12 residues. CDR1 and CDR2 from the germline V gene are SEHNR and FQNEAQ (reference sequence). CDR3: CASSLVDGLSHF. DNA for the CDR3: TGTGCCAGCAGCTTAGTGGATGGGCTGTCGCACTTC.

As for this clonotype: One junction end disagrees with the germline gene, perhaps due to a read error. The chain uses TRBV24-1 and TRBJ2-2, with D possibly being TRBD2 (5 bases). The CDR3 totals 16 residues. Germline V CDR1 and CDR2: KGHDR, SFDVKD. CDR3 in DNA: TGTGCCACCAGTGACCCTGCCCCCCTCGGCGCCGGGGAGCTGGTTTTT. Its protein product is CATSDPAPLGAGELVF.